Included here is one T cell receptor (beta chain) sequence, with context. This entry is derived from a study of blood T cell repertoires in COVID-19. Overall study: Acute and convalescent COVID-19 specimens originated in the United States, Italy and Spain. T cells, B-cell-depleted T cells, or PBMCs provided the cDNA or gDNA that served as material.

Authors' data handling: By means of reference gene primer amplification, nucleated cell counts were estimated. Here immunoSEQ multiplex PCR was the method, and the copy in TCRdb shows in-frame clones only, minus some. From that table come the V and J calls and clone size; the DNA was used to work out D and trimming. The sample lists 65,000 to 70,000 clones, about four fifths seen once, with roughly 44% in the top ten. Trimming shortened V by 6 bases and J by 2 bases, and 10 bases separated the two germline ends. Germline V gene data show CDR1 as LNHDA and CDR2 as SQIVND (reference sequence). This CDR3 has 13 amino acids.

The TCR sequence derives from a human donor in a cohort sampled during active COVID-19. The chain joins TRBV19 to TRBJ2-5; TRBD2 is a possible D gene (5 bases). Sequenced input: peripheral blood. The CDR3 is CASREGTQETQYF. The CDR3 DNA follows: TGTGCCAGTAGAGAGGGAACTCAAGAGACCCAGTACTTC.